This T cell receptor beta chain appears in the sequencing data of a study of blood T cell repertoires in COVID-19. Across the whole study: The United States, Italy and Spain supplied acute and convalescent COVID-19 samples.

Cohorts were based on clinical histories the participants reported. Trimming removed 8 bases from V and 6 bases from J, with 17 bases in between. This CDR3 is built from 13 residues. CDR1 and CDR2 from the germline V gene are WSHSY and SAAADI. This clone was seen only once. Method: immunoSEQ multiplex PCR; TCRdb's copy keeps in-frame clones and lacks some. The sample shows some 220,000 clones, roughly 83% of them seen only once. The rearrangement joins TRBV10-2 to TRBJ2-7; D perhaps matches TRBD1 (6 bases). This receptor was identified in a woman between 35 and 50 years old with acute COVID-19. Sequencing was carried out using PBMCs or T cells enriched from blood (not recorded which). The CDR3 protein is CASSPRQGSEQYF. CDR3 DNA sequence: TGCGCCAGCTCCCCCAGGCAGGGGAGCGAGCAGTACTTC.